This T cell receptor (beta chain) was identified during a study of shared clonotypes between healthy human individuals. Study in general: CD4 naive cells filled three plates per donor, CD4 memory three, CD8 naive two and CD8 memory one. Study-level points and caveats: Generation probabilities were higher for clonotypes shared across all four sorted-subset donors than for unshared ones. Clonotype sharing across donors was expected to vary with sequencing depth.

Only in-frame clones appear in the TCRdb table, and some are missing; sequencing was by immunoSEQ multiplex PCR. The table includes about 2 million clones, approximately 94% detected once. As to this clone: Its antigen is currently unknown.

Germline CDR1 is MGHRA and CDR2 is YSYEKL. The CDR3 covers 15 residues. Trimming shortened V by 0 bases and J by 5 bases, and 11 bases separated the two germline ends. Cells designated naive CD8 were CD45RO-negative and were positively selected for CCR7, with terminally differentiated effector memory CD45RA+ cells excluded. The receptor's source is a man aged 18 to 30 in good health. Sequencing was done on a sample of naive CD8+ T cells sorted from blood. The chain has TRBV4-1 and TRBJ1-5; maybe TRBD1 (6 bases). CDR3 in DNA: TGCGCCAGCAGCCAAGAGGACAGCTACTATCAGCCCCAGCATTTT. It yields the protein CASSQEDSYYQPQHF.